These 10 T cell receptor beta chains came from one sample sequenced in a study of blood T cell repertoires in COVID-19. The repertoire was sequenced with immunoSEQ multiplex PCR; TCRdb's copy has only in-frame clones and lacks some. The sample yields fewer than 300,000 clones, 88% seen once. Sequencing was done on a sample of peripheral blood. These receptors were taken from a woman between 35 and 50 years old who had recovered from COVID-19.

CDR3 nucleotides: TGTGCCAGCGCCCTCGCGGACAGGGGAAACACCATATATTTT. Protein product: CASALADRGNTIYF. The chain employs TRBV7-3 and TRBJ1-3, with 7 bases lining up with TRBD1. CDR3 length: 14 residues. The germline CDR1 and CDR2 sequences are SGHTA and FQGTGA. V lost 8 bases and J lost 4; bases outside the gene matches: 8.

The CDR3 loop is CASSLRGRGSGYTF. The CDR3 nucleotides read TGTGCCAGCAGCTTGAGGGGTAGGGGGAGCGGCTACACCTTC. The V and J genes are TRBV5-4 and TRBJ1-2, with D possibly TRBD1 on 6 matching bases. V lost 1 base to trimming and J lost 8 bases, with 15 bases between them. CDR1 is SGHNT, CDR2 YYREEE, per germline (reference sequence). The CDR3 covers 14 residues.

The gene calls are TRBV3-1 (or the pseudogene TRBV3-2) and TRBJ2-7; D remains unclear. Germline V lookup: CDR1 LGHDT, CDR2 YNNKEL (reference sequence). V gave up 0 bases and J gave up 4 bases, with 4 bases separating them. The CDR3 contains 12 residues. CDR3 sequence (DNA): TGTGCCAGCAGCCAAGACCAGTACGAGCAGTACTTC. This gives the protein CASSQDQYEQYF.

This clone was seen a single time. The chain has TRBV7-9 and TRBJ2-1; D might be TRBD2 (7 bases). Germline assignment: CDR1 SEHNR and CDR2 FQNEAQ (reference sequence). V shed 8 bases and J shed 13 bases, with 27 bases lying between them. The CDR3 length is 15 residues. This chain's CDR3 is CASRGPYSVREYQFF. In DNA, the CDR3 is TGTGCCAGCCGGGGGCCCTATTCCGTGCGGGAGTATCAGTTCTTC. The full variable domain, its missing parts supplied by reference TRBV7-9 and TRBJ2-1, is DTGVSQNPRHKITKRGQNVTFRCDPISEHNRLYWYRQTLGQGPEFLTYFQNEAQLEKSRLLSDRFSAERPKGSFSTLEIQRTEQGDSAMYLCASRGPYSVREYQFFGPGTRLTVL.

V gene TRBV4-2 combines with J gene TRBJ2-7, with a tentative D call TRBD1 (6 bases). Per germline, CDR1 LGHNA and CDR2 YNFKEQ. Trimming left V 3 bases short and J 2 bases short, with 11 bases between. The CDR3 length is 14 residues. CDR3 DNA: TGTGCCAGCAGCCACCCAGGGGTGGCCTACGAGCAGTACTTC. Translating it yields CASSHPGVAYEQYF.

Here the CDR3 DNA reads TGCGCCAGCAGCTTGGGGGCCCGCGGGGCATTGGTAGATACGCAGTATTTT. Its protein product is CASSLGARGALVDTQYF. This chain links TRBV5-1 with TRBJ2-3; TRBD2 might be the D (6 bases). V shed 0 bases and J shed 5 bases, with 19 bases lying between them. Germline CDR1 SGHRS, CDR2 YFSETQ. The CDR3 runs to 17 residues. The full variable domain, rest sourced from reference TRBV5-1 and TRBJ2-3, is KAGVTQTPRYLIKTRGQQVTLSCSPISGHRSVSWYQQTPGQGLQFLFEYFSETQRNKGNFPGRFSGRQFSNSRSEMNVSTLELGDSALYLCASSLGARGALVDTQYFGPGTRLTVL.

This chain joins TRBV30 and TRBJ2-5, with a tentative D call TRBD2 (6 bases). The CDR3 totals 14 residues. Germline assignment: CDR1 GTSNPN and CDR2 SVGIG (reference sequence). Trimming cost V 2 bases and J 5 bases, with 15 bases left between them. The DNA of the CDR3 is TGTGCCTGGAGTACGGGACTGCCGGGGGAGACCCAGTACTTC. Amino acids: CAWSTGLPGETQYF.

The V and J genes are TRBV2 and TRBJ2-1; 8 bases fit TRBD1. This CDR3 contains 13 residues. Germline CDR1 reads SNHLY; CDR2 reads FYNNEI. Trimming at V came to 10 bases and at J to 4 bases, leaving 6 bases not matched to a gene. This CDR3 is CANGRDRYNEQFF. CDR3 nucleotides: TGTGCCAATGGCCGGGACAGGTACAATGAGCAGTTCTTC.

This chain connects TRBV6-2 or TRBV6-3 to TRBJ1-5; D is uncertain. The CDR3 length is 13 residues. Per the germline V gene, CDR1 is MNHEY and CDR2 is SVGEGT. Trimming took off 5 bases at V and 6 bases at J, with 11 bases between the two ends. In DNA, the CDR3 is TGTGCCAGCAGTCCCACTCGTTTTCAGCCCCAGCATTTT. Translated: CASSPTRFQPQHF.

The V and J genes are TRBV5-4 and TRBJ2-3; the D is unclear. V shed 5 bases and J shed 4 bases, with 17 bases lying between them. In germline, CDR1 is SGHNT, CDR2 YYREEE (reference sequence). This CDR3 comprises 15 residues. Here the CDR3 DNA reads TGTGCCAGCAGACCCGGCGGTGGATGGGCAGATACGCAGTATTTT. Protein: CASRPGGGWADTQYF.